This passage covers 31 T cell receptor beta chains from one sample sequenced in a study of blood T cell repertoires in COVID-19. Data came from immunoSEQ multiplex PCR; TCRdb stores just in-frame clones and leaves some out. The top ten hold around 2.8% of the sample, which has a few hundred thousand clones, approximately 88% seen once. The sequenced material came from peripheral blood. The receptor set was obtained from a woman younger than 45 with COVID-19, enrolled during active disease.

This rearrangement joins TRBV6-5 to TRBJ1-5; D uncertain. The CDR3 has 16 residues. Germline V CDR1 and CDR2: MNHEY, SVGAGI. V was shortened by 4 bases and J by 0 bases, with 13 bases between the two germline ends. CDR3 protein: CASSSSEAYSNQPQHF. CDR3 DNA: TGTGCCAGCAGTTCCTCCGAGGCGTATAGCAATCAGCCCCAGCATTTT.

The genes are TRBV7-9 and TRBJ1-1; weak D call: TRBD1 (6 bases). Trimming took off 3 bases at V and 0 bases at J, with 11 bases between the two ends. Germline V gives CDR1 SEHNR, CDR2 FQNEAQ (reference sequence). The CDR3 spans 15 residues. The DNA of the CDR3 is TGTGCCAGCAGCTTCCCGGACAGCCTGAACACTGAAGCTTTCTTT. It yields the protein CASSFPDSLNTEAFF.

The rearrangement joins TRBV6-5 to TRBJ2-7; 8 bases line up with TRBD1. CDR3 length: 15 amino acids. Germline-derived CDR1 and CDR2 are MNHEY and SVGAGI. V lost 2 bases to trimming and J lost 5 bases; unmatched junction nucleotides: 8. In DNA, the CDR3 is TGTGCCAGCAGTTACCCCGGACAGGGCGAGGACGAGCAGTACTTC. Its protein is CASSYPGQGEDEQYF.

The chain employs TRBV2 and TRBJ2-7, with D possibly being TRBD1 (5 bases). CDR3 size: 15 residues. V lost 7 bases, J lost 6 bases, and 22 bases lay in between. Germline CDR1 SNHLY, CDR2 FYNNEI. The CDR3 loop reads CASTPDSQGSREQYV. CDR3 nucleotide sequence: TGTGCCAGCACTCCCGACAGCCAAGGGTCCCGCGAGCAGTACGTC.

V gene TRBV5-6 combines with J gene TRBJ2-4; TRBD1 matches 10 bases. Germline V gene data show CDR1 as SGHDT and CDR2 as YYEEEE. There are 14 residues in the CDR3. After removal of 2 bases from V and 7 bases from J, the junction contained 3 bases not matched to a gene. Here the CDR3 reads CASSFGQGVNIQYF. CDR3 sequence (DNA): TGTGCCAGCAGCTTCGGACAGGGGGTGAACATTCAGTACTTC.

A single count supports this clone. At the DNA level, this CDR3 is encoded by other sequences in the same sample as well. The CDR3 bases are TGCGCCAGCAGCCCAGGACAGGGTGAAGCTTTCTTT. As protein: CASSPGQGEAFF. V gene TRBV5-1 combines with J gene TRBJ1-1, with 8 bases identical to TRBD1. Germline-derived CDR1 and CDR2 are SGHRS and YFSETQ. This CDR3 has 12 residues. The V segment lost 4 bases and the J segment 7 bases; nucleotides outside the gene matches: 3.

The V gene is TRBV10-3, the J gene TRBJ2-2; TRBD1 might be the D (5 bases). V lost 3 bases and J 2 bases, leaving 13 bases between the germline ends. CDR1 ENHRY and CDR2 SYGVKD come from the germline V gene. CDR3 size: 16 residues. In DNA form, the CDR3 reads TGTGCCATCAGTGAAGATGGCAGGGCTAACACCGGGGAGCTGTTTTTT. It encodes CAISEDGRANTGELFF.

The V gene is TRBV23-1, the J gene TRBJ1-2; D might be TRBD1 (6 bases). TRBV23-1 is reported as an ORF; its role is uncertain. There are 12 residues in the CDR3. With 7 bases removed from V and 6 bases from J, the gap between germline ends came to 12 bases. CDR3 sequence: CASTNRVHGYTF. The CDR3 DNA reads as TGCGCCAGCACCAACAGGGTTCATGGCTACACCTTC.

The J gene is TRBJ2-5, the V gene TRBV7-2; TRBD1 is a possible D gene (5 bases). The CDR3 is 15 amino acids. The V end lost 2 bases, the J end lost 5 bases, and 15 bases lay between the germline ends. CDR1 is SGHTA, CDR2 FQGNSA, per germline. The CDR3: CASSLWQGLSETQYF. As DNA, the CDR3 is TGTGCCAGCAGCTTATGGCAGGGCCTGAGTGAGACCCAGTACTTC.

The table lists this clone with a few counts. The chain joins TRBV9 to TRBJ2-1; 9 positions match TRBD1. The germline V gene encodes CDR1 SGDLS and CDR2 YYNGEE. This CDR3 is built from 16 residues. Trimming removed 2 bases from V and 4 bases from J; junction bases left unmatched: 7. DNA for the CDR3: TGTGCCAGCAGCGTGAGAGGAGGACAGGGGTACAATGAGCAGTTCTTC. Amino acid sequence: CASSVRGGQGYNEQFF.

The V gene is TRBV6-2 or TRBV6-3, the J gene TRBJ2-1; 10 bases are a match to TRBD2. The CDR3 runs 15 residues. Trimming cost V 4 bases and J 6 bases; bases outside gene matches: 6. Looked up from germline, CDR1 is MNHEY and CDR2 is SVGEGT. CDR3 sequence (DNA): TGTGCCAGCAGTTTCGGGACTAGCGTGGGCAATGAGCAGTTCTTC. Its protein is CASSFGTSVGNEQFF.

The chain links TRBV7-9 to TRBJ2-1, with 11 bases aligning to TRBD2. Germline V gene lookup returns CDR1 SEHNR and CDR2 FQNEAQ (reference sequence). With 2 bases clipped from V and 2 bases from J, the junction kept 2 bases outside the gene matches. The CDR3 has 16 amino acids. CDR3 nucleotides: TGTGCCAGCAGCTTAATTAGCGGGAGGGCCTACAATGAGCAGTTCTTC. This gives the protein CASSLISGRAYNEQFF.

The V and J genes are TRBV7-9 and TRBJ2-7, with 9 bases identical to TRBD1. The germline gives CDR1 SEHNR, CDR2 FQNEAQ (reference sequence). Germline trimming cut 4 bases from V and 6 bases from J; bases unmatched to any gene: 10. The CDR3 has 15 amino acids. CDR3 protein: CASSSAQGALAEQYF. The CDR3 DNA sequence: TGTGCCAGCAGCTCCGCACAGGGGGCGCTTGCCGAGCAGTACTTC.

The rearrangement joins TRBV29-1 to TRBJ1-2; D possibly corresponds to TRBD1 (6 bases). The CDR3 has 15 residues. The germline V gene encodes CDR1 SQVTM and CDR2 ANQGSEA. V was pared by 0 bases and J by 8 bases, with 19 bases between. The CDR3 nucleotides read TGCAGCGTTGAAGATCGCGCGGGGGCGAGGGACGGCTACACCTTC. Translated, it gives CSVEDRAGARDGYTF.

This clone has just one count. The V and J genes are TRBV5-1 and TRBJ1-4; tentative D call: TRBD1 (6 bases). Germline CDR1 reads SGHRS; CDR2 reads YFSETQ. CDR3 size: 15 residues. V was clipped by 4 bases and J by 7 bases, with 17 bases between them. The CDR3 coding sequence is TGCGCCAGCAGCCCTGGCGGGGGCGGGGCTGAAAAACTGTTTTTT. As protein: CASSPGGGGAEKLFF.

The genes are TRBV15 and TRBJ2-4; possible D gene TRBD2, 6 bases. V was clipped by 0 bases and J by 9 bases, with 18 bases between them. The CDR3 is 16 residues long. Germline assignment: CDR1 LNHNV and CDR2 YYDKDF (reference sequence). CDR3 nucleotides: TGTGCCACCAGCAGAGATAGGTCTCGGGAGAAGAGCATTCAGTACTTC. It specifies CATSRDRSREKSIQYF. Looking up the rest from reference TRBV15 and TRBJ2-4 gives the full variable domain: DAMVIQNPRYQVTQFGKPVTLSCSQTLNHNVMYWYQQKSSQAPKLLFHYYDKDFNNEADTPDNFQSRRPNTSFCFLDIRSPGLGDTAMYLCATSRDRSREKSIQYFGAGTRLSVL.

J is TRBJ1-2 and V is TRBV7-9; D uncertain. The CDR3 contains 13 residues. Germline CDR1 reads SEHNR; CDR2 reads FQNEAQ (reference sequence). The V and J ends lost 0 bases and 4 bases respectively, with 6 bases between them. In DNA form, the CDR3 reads TGTGCCAGCAGCTTAGCTCTCCTCTATGGCTACACCTTC. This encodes CASSLALLYGYTF. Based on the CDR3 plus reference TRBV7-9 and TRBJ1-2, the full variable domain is DTGVSQNPRHKITKRGQNVTFRCDPISEHNRLYWYRQTLGQGPEFLTYFQNEAQLEKSRLLSDRFSAERPKGSFSTLEIQRTEQGDSAMYLCASSLALLYGYTFGSGTRLTVV.

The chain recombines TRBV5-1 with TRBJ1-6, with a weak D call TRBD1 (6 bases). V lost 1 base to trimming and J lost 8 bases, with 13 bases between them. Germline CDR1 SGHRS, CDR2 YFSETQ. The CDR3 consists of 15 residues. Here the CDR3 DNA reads TGCGCCAGCAGCTTGTATCAGGGGATGGATTCACCCCTCCACTTT. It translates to CASSLYQGMDSPLHF.

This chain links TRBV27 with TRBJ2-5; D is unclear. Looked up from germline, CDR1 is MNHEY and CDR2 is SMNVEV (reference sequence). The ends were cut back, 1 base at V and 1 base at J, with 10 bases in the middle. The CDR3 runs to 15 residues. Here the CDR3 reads CASSLWPRSQETQYF. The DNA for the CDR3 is TGTGCCAGCAGTTTATGGCCCAGGTCCCAAGAGACCCAGTACTTC.

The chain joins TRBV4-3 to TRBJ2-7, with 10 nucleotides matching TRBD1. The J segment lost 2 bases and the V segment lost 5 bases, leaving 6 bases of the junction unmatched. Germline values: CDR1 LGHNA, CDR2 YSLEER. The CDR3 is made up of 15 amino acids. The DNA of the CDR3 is TGCGCCAGCAGCAAGGACAGGGGGTACCCCTACGAGCAGTACTTC. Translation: CASSKDRGYPYEQYF.

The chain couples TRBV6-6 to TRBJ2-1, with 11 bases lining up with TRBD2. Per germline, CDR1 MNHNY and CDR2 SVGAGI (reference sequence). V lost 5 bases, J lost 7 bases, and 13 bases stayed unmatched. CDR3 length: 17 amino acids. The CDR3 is CASSPSLAGGLGNEQFF. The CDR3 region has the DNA TGTGCCAGCAGTCCCTCGCTAGCGGGGGGACTCGGGAATGAGCAGTTCTTC.

The CDR3 coding sequence is TGTGCCAGTAGTATAGATGCCCCGCCCGGGGGACGAGATACGCAGTATTTT. The encoded protein is CASSIDAPPGGRDTQYF. This rearrangement joins TRBV19 to TRBJ2-3; a weak D match, TRBD2 (6 bases). Germline CDR1 and CDR2: LNHDA and SQIVND (reference sequence). With 0 bases removed from V and 5 bases from J, the gap between germline ends came to 18 bases. This CDR3 spans 17 amino acids. Full variable domain (remainder filled in from reference TRBV19 and TRBJ2-3): DGGITQSPKYLFRKEGQNVTLSCEQNLNHDAMYWYRQDPGQGLRLIYYSQIVNDFQKGDIAEGYSVSREKKESFPLTVTSAQKNPTAFYLCASSIDAPPGGRDTQYFGPGTRLTVL.

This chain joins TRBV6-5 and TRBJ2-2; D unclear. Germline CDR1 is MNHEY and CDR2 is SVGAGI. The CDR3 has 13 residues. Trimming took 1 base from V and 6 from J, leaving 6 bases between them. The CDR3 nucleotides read TGTGCCAGCAGTTACTTAATTCCCGGGGAGCTGTTTTTT. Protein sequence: CASSYLIPGELFF.

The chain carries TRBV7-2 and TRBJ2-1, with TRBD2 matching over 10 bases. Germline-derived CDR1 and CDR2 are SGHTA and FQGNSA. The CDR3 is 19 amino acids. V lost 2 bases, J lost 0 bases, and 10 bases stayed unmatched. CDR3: CASSLIGLADPSSYNEQFF. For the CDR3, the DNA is TGTGCCAGCAGCTTAATAGGACTAGCGGACCCGAGCTCCTACAATGAGCAGTTCTTC.

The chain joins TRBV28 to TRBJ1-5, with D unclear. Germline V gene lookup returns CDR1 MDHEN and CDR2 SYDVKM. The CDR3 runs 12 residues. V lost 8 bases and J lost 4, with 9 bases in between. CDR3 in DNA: TGTGCCAGCCGGGATCTTAATCAGCCCCAGCATTTT. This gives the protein CASRDLNQPQHF. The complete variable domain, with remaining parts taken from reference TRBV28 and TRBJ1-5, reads DVKVTQSSRYLVKRTGEKVFLECVQDMDHENMFWYRQDPGLGLRLIYFSYDVKMKEKGDIPEGYSVSREKKERFSLILESASTNQTSMYLCASRDLNQPQHFGDGTRLSIL.

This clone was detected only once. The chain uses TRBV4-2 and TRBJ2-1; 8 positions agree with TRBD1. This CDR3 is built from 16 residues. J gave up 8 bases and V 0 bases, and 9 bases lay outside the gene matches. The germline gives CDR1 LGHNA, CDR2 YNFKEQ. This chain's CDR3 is CASSQEVSAGGDEQFF. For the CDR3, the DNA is TGTGCCAGCAGCCAAGAAGTGTCGGCAGGGGGCGATGAGCAGTTCTTC.

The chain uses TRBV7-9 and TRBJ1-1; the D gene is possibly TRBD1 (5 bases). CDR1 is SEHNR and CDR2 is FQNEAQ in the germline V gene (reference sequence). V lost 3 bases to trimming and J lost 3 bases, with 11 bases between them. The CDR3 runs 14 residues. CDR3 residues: CASSLQGTDTEAFF. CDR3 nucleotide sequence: TGTGCCAGCAGCTTGCAGGGAACGGACACTGAAGCTTTCTTT.

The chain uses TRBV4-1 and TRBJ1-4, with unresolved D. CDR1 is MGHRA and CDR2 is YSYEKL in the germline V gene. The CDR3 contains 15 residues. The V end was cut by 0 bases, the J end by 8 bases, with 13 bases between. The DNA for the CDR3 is TGCGCCAGCAGCCAAGATTTAAGGACGGGGGAAAAACTGTTTTTT. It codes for CASSQDLRTGEKLFF.

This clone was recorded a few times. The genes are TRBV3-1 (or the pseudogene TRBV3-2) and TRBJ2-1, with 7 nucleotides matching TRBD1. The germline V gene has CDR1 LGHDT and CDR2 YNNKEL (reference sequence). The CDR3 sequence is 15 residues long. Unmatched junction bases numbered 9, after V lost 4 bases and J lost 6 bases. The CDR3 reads CASSRPGGRVNEQFF. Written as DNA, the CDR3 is TGTGCCAGCAGCCGGCCAGGGGGAAGGGTCAATGAGCAGTTCTTC.

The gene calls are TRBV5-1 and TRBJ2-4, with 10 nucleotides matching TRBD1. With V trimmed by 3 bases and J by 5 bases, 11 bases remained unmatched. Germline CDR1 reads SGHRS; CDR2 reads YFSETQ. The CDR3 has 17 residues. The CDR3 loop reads CASSSNSLGTGENIQYF. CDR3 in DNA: TGCGCCAGCAGCTCAAACTCCCTAGGGACAGGGGAAAACATTCAGTACTTC.

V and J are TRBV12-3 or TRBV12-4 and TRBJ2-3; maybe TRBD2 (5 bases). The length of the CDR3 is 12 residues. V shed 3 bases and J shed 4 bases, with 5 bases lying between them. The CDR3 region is CASSLEADTQYF. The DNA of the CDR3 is TGTGCCAGCAGTTTGGAGGCAGATACGCAGTATTTT.